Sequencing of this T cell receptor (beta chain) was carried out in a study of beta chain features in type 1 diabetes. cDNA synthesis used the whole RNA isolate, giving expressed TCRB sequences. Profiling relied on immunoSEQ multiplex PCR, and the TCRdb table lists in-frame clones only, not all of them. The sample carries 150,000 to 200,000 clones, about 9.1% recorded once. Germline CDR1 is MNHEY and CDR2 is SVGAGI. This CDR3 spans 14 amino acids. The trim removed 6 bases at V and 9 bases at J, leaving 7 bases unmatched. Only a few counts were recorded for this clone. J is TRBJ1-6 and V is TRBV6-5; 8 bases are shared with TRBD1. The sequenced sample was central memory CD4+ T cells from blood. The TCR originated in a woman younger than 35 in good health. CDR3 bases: TGTGCCAGCAGGATGGACAGGGAGCGTTCACCCCTCCACTTT. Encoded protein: CASRMDRERSPLHF.